Below are 30 T cell receptor beta chains sequenced from a single sample in a study of shared clonotypes between healthy human individuals. Sequenced by immunoSEQ multiplex PCR; TCRdb stores in-frame clones only, minus some. Seen here are some 2,500,000 clones, roughly 93% observed once, and the top ten hold 0.36%. Input material: naive CD4+ T cells from PBMCs. Subset given: CD45RA+ positively selected. The source is a man aged 18-30 years in good health. Some clones in this sample may be carry-over from other donors' samples.

Note on this clone: Within the sample, other DNA sequences also encode this same CDR3. This chain joins TRBV18 and TRBJ2-5; D gene uncertain. The V end lost 0 bases, the J end lost 4 bases, and 6 bases lay between the germline ends. This CDR3 has 13 amino acids. The germline gives CDR1 KGHSH, CDR2 LQKENI. CDR3 sequence reads: CASSPPTRETQYF. The CDR3 DNA sequence: TGTGCCAGCTCACCACCGACCCGAGAGACCCAGTACTTC.

The V gene is TRBV9, the J gene TRBJ2-3, with 9 bases that match TRBD2. Germline values: CDR1 SGDLS, CDR2 YYNGEE. The CDR3 sequence is 15 residues long. V lost 3 bases, J lost 2 bases, and 4 bases stayed unmatched. DNA of the CDR3: TGTGCCAGCAGCGCGACTAGCGGATTCACAGATACGCAGTATTTT. It codes for CASSATSGFTDTQYF.

This CDR3 reads CASREGQGRNIQYF. CDR3 in DNA: TGTGCCAGCAGGGAGGGACAGGGGAGAAACATTCAGTACTTC. The chain is built from TRBV6-6 and TRBJ2-4; 10 bases line up with TRBD1. Germline CDR1 MNHNY, CDR2 SVGAGI (reference sequence). The CDR3 has 14 residues. With 6 bases clipped from V and 6 bases from J, the junction kept 5 bases outside the gene matches.

Concerning this clone itself: Other nucleotide sequences in the sample specify the same CDR3. This chain uses TRBV7-2 with TRBJ1-2, with TRBD1 as a possible D gene (6 bases). Trimming stripped 2 bases from V and 4 bases from J, with 14 bases between. The germline gives CDR1 SGHTA, CDR2 FQGNSA. The CDR3 spans 15 residues. The CDR3 DNA sequence: TGTGCCAGCAGCTTAAGTTGGGGGCGCAGCTATGGCTACACCTTC. Protein sequence: CASSLSWGRSYGYTF.

The rearrangement uses TRBV19 and TRBJ2-7; 8 nucleotides agree with TRBD2. CDR1 and CDR2 (germline): LNHDA, SQIVND (reference sequence). This CDR3 contains 17 residues. Unmatched junction bases numbered 11, after V lost 4 bases and J lost 0 bases. The CDR3 protein is CASSKAPGREDSYEQYF. DNA for the CDR3: TGTGCCAGTAGTAAAGCCCCTGGGCGGGAGGACTCCTACGAGCAGTACTTC.

The CDR3: CASSLEGLERSSYNEQFF. For the CDR3, the DNA is TGTGCCAGCAGTCTTGAAGGACTAGAACGAAGCTCCTACAATGAGCAGTTCTTC. V usage is TRBV27 and J usage is TRBJ2-1; the match to TRBD2 covers 7 bases. V was clipped by 5 bases and J by 0 bases; unmatched bases: 13. This CDR3 has 18 residues. From germline, CDR1 is MNHEY and CDR2 SMNVEV (reference sequence).

The chain joins TRBV11-3 to TRBJ1-5; 12 bases align to TRBD1. V was clipped by 5 bases and J by 1 base; unmatched bases: 9. Germline CDR1 reads SGHNT; CDR2 reads YENEEA. CDR3 length: 18 amino acids. As DNA, the CDR3 is TGTGCCAGCAGCCACACCGGGACAGGGGGCTGGAGCAATCAGCCCCAGCATTTT. It yields the protein CASSHTGTGGWSNQPQHF.

This clone was counted a few times. The chain is built from TRBV29-1 and TRBJ1-1; no definite D call. In germline, CDR1 is SQVTM, CDR2 ANQGSEA. V was clipped by 5 bases and J by 1 base, with 8 bases between them. This CDR3 is built from 12 residues. CDR3 bases: TGCAGCGTTCGAAGGCCGAACACTGAAGCTTTCTTT. It is translated as CSVRRPNTEAFF. The complete variable domain, with remaining parts taken from reference TRBV29-1 and TRBJ1-1, reads SAVISQKPSRDICQRGTSLTIQCQVDSQVTMMFWYRQQPGQSLTLIATANQGSEATYESGFVIDKFPISRPNLTFSTLTVSNMSPEDSSIYLCSVRRPNTEAFFGQGTRLTVV.

This chain connects TRBV15 to TRBJ1-5; 7 bases agree with TRBD1. This CDR3 contains 16 residues. Trimming removed 0 bases from V and 4 bases from J; junction bases left unmatched: 6. Germline CDR1 reads LNHNV; CDR2 reads YYDKDF (reference sequence). The CDR3 DNA reads as TGTGCCACCAGCAGAGATGGGACAGTGAGGAATCAGCCCCAGCATTTT. As protein: CATSRDGTVRNQPQHF.

V and J are TRBV27 and TRBJ2-2, with 10 bases lining up with TRBD2. V gave up 5 bases and J gave up 7 bases; unmatched junction bases: 4. The CDR3 runs 14 residues. The germline CDR1 and CDR2 sequences are MNHEY and SMNVEV (reference sequence). CDR3 in DNA: TGTGCCAGCAGTGGGACTAGCGTAGGCGGGGAGCTGTTTTTT. Protein: CASSGTSVGGELFF.

V gene TRBV2 combines with J gene TRBJ1-2; 8 nucleotides line up with TRBD1. CDR1 and CDR2 from the germline V gene are SNHLY and FYNNEI. Losses at the gene ends were 7 bases for V and 11 bases for J; bases not matched to a gene: 18. This CDR3 is 15 amino acids long. CDR3 region: CASIYATGVGQPYTF. CDR3 DNA sequence: TGTGCCAGCATATACGCGACAGGGGTGGGGCAACCGTACACCTTC.

The chain joins TRBV7-9 to TRBJ2-5, with D possibly matching TRBD1 (5 bases). The CDR3 loop spans 12 amino acids. V was pared by 5 bases and J by 4 bases, with 8 bases between. Germline lookup yields CDR1 SEHNR and CDR2 FQNEAQ (reference sequence). CDR3 sequence reads: CASSPDIETQYF. In nucleotides, the CDR3 is TGTGCCAGCAGCCCGGACATAGAGACCCAGTACTTC.

The chain carries TRBV28 and TRBJ2-1; 8 nucleotides line up with TRBD2. The germline V gene has CDR1 MDHEN and CDR2 SYDVKM. This CDR3 has 16 residues. The V gene end was trimmed by 7 bases and the J gene end by 7 bases; junction bases not matched to a gene: 15. CDR3: CASKWSGAGERNEQFF. DNA of the CDR3: TGTGCCAGCAAATGGTCTGGAGCGGGAGAAAGGAATGAGCAGTTCTTC.

The V call is TRBV28, the J call TRBJ1-1, with a weak D call TRBD1 (5 bases). Germline V lookup: CDR1 MDHEN, CDR2 SYDVKM. Trimming shortened V by 1 base and J by 0 bases, and 15 bases separated the two germline ends. The CDR3 is made up of 17 amino acids. CDR3 sequence: CASSLYFRGRVNTEAFF. In nucleotides, the CDR3 is TGTGCCAGCAGTTTATACTTCCGAGGCAGGGTGAACACTGAAGCTTTCTTT.

The count of this clone is one. This chain links TRBV7-2 with TRBJ2-7; 8 nucleotides align to TRBD2. V shed 1 base, J shed 0 bases, and the junction held 8 bases outside the gene matches. The CDR3 is 17 amino acids. Germline CDR1 SGHTA, CDR2 FQGNSA. The CDR3 here is CASSLVAGGHYSYEQYF. The CDR3 DNA reads TGTGCCAGCAGCTTAGTTGCGGGAGGCCATTACTCCTACGAGCAGTACTTC.

The chain has TRBV2 and TRBJ2-7, with D possibly TRBD2 on 6 matching bases. Trimming pared 7 bases from V and 2 bases from J, leaving 15 bases between. The length of the CDR3 is 14 residues. The germline CDR1 and CDR2 sequences are SNHLY and FYNNEI. The CDR3: CASNSEGIPYEQYF. The CDR3 bases are TGTGCCAGCAATTCGGAGGGGATCCCCTACGAGCAGTACTTC. Complete variable domain (other parts from reference TRBV2 and TRBJ2-7): EPEVTQTPSHQVTQMGQEVILRCVPISNHLYFYWYRQILGQKVEFLVSFYNNEISEKSEIFDDQFSVERPDGSNFTLKIRSTKLEDSAMYFCASNSEGIPYEQYFGPGTRLTVT.

The chain combines TRBV4-1 with TRBJ1-2; D is unresolved. The germline gives CDR1 MGHRA, CDR2 YSYEKL. The ends were cut back, 3 bases at V and 4 bases at J, with 9 bases in the middle. The CDR3 has 13 amino acids. The CDR3 reads CASSQEGGYGYTF. CDR3 nucleotide sequence: TGCGCCAGCAGCCAGGAGGGAGGCTATGGCTACACCTTC.

The genes are TRBV4-3 and TRBJ2-7, with D perhaps TRBD2 (5 bases). The V end was cut by 0 bases, the J end by 6 bases, with 24 bases between. Germline loops: CDR1 LGHNA, CDR2 YSLEER. The length of the CDR3 is 18 residues. The CDR3 DNA reads as TGCGCCAGCAGCCAAGATCTCGGCGGTGAGAGGGTTTCCGGCGAGCAGTACTTC. The encoded protein is CASSQDLGGERVSGEQYF.

Of note for this clone: Other nucleotide sequences in the sample specify the same CDR3. The rearrangement joins TRBV6-5 to TRBJ2-7, with D unresolved. In germline, CDR1 is MNHEY, CDR2 SVGAGI. There are 13 residues in the CDR3. Trimming took 0 bases from V and 3 from J, leaving 6 bases between them. CDR3 DNA sequence: TGTGCCAGCAGTTACTCCACGTTCTACGAGCAGTACTTC. As protein: CASSYSTFYEQYF.

The DNA for the CDR3 is TGTGCCAGCAGCTCGTCCGGGACAGGGGCAGTTTACGAGCAGTACTTC. Its protein product is CASSSSGTGAVYEQYF. The chain is built from TRBV5-4 and TRBJ2-5; 10 positions match TRBD1. The DNA end lines up better with TRBJ2-7; the J call may be wrong. The germline gives CDR1 SGHNT, CDR2 YYREEE (reference sequence). This CDR3 comprises 16 residues.

The DNA of the CDR3 is TGCGCCAGCAGCTTAAGCGGGAGGCCCATCGGGGAGCTGTTTTTT. Its translation: CASSLSGRPIGELFF. The chain joins TRBV5-1 to TRBJ2-2; 9 positions match TRBD2. V lost 2 bases, J lost 7 bases, and 6 bases stayed unmatched. The CDR3 length is 15 residues. The germline CDR1 and CDR2 sequences are SGHRS and YFSETQ.

The rearrangement links TRBV6-1 to TRBJ1-5, with D hard to call. Germline lookup yields CDR1 MNHNS and CDR2 SASEGT. The germline V and J ends were trimmed by 8 bases and 4 bases, with 9 bases remaining between them. The CDR3 length is 12 residues. Here the CDR3 reads CASGLLNQPQHF. CDR3 in DNA: TGTGCCAGCGGCCTCTTAAATCAGCCCCAGCATTTT.

The rearrangement links TRBV7-3 to TRBJ2-1; 14 bases match TRBD2. Germline V gives CDR1 SGHTA, CDR2 FQGTGA. V lost 1 base to trimming and J lost 3 bases; unmatched junction nucleotides: 5. This CDR3 is built from 18 residues. Written as DNA, the CDR3 is TGTGCCAGCAGCTTAATGGGACTAGCGGGAGAGTACTACAATGAGCAGTTCTTC. Translated, it gives CASSLMGLAGEYYNEQFF.

This chain's CDR3 is CSVSALSSYEQYF. The CDR3, as DNA: TGCAGCGTCTCAGCCTTAAGCTCCTACGAGCAGTACTTC. The rearrangement uses TRBV29-1 and TRBJ2-7; unclear D gene. Germline V gives CDR1 SQVTM, CDR2 ANQGSEA. V gave up 6 bases and J gave up 0 bases, with 12 bases separating them. CDR3 size: 13 residues.

The chain recombines TRBV28 with TRBJ2-1; 9 bases are a match to TRBD2. The CDR3 is 15 residues long. CDR1 and CDR2 (germline): MDHEN, SYDVKM. Losses at the gene ends were 7 bases for V and 8 bases for J; bases not matched to a gene: 12. The CDR3 spells CASKDAGGPIHEQFF. In DNA, the CDR3 is TGTGCCAGCAAGGACGCGGGAGGGCCGATCCATGAGCAGTTCTTC.

The chain combines TRBV6-1 with TRBJ2-1; TRBD2 agrees at 9 bases. The CDR3 runs 12 residues. Germline V gene data show CDR1 as MNHNS and CDR2 as SASEGT. The ends lost 11 bases at V and 4 bases at J; junction bases unmatched: 3. In DNA, the CDR3 is TGTGCCCTAACTAGCGGGTACAATGAGCAGTTCTTC. Protein sequence: CALTSGYNEQFF.

On this clone itself: This sample includes further DNA sequences coding for the same CDR3. The rearrangement links TRBV18 to TRBJ1-5, with unresolved D. V lost 3 bases, J lost 4 bases, and 7 bases lay in between. Germline assignment: CDR1 KGHSH and CDR2 LQKENI. This CDR3 comprises 13 residues. The CDR3 loop reads CASSPAGNQPQHF. In DNA form, the CDR3 reads TGTGCCAGCTCACCGGCGGGGAATCAGCCCCAGCATTTT.

The rearrangement links TRBV6-6 to TRBJ1-1; D may be TRBD1 (6 bases). The V end was cut by 5 bases, the J end by 1 base, with 11 bases between. The germline gives CDR1 MNHNY, CDR2 SVGAGI (reference sequence). This CDR3 region has 14 residues. CDR3 in DNA: TGTGCCAGCAGTGACCGCAGGGGGAACACTGAAGCTTTCTTT. It encodes CASSDRRGNTEAFF.

CDR3 DNA sequence: TGTGCCAGCAGGGGCAGGGTTGGTGCTGAGCAGTTCTTC. Protein sequence: CASRGRVGAEQFF. This chain uses TRBV2 with TRBJ2-1, with TRBD1 as a possible D gene (5 bases). This CDR3 spans 13 amino acids. V was shortened by 6 bases and J by 9 bases, with 15 bases between the two germline ends. Germline assignment: CDR1 SNHLY and CDR2 FYNNEI.

Of note for this clone: The same CDR3 can be traced to other DNA sequences in this sample. The chain uses TRBV5-4 and TRBJ2-5; 7 bases match TRBD1. Germline CDR1 reads SGHNT; CDR2 reads YYREEE (reference sequence). V was clipped by 0 bases and J by 3 bases; unmatched bases: 2. The length of the CDR3 is 14 residues. Here the CDR3 DNA reads TGTGCCAGCAGCTTGGGAGGGACAGAAGAGACCCAGTACTTC. This sequence encodes CASSLGGTEETQYF.